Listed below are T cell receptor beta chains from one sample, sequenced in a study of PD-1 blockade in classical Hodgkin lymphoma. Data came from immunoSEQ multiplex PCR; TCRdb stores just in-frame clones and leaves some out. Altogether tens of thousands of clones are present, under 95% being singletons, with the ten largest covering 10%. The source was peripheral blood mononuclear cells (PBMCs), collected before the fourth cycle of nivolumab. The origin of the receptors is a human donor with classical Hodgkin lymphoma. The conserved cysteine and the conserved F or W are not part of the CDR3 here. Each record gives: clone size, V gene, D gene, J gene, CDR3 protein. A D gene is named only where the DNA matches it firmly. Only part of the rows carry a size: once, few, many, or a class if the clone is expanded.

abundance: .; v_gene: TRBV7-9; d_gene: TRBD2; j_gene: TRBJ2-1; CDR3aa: ASSLSGAEQF
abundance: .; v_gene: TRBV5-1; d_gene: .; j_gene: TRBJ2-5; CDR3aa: ASSSYRGRKGETQY
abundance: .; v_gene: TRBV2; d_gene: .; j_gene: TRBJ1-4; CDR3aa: ASSVGRSYEKLF
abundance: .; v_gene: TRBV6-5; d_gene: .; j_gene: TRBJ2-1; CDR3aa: ASSYDRDEQF
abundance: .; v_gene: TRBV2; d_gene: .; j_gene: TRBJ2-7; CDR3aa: ATRGSEQY
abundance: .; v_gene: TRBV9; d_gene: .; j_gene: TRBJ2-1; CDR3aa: ASSLVVRYGEQF
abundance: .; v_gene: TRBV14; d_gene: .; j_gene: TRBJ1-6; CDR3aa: ASSSRTYRDSPLH
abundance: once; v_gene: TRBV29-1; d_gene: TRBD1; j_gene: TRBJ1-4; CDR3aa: SVAGQGGDEKLF
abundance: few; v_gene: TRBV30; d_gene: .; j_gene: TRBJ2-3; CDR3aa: AWSPWAGSDTDTQY
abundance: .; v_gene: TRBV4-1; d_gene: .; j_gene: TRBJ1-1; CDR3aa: ASSQELVGITEAF
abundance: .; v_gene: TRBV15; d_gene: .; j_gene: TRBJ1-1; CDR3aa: ATSRDASGEAF
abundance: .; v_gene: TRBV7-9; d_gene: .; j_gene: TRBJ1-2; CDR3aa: ASSPGDPNYGYT
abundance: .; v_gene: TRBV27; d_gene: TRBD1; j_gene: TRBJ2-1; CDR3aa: ASSLSPGGRNEQF
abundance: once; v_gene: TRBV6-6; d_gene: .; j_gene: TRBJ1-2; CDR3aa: ASTTFPGRGGYT
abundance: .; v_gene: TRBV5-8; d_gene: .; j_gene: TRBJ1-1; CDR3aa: ASSLFWIFDPNTEAF
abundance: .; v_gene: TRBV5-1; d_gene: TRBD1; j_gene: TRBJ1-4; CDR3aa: ASRITGEEKLF
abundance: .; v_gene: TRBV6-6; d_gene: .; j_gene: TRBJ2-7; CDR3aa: ASSYSTVSSYEQY
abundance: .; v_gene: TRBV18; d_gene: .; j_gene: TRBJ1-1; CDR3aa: ASSPRGSGETF
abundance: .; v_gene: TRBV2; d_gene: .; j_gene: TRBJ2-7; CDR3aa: ASRGGNEQY
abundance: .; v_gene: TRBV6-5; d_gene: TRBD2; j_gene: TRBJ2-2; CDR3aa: ASALAGVTGELF
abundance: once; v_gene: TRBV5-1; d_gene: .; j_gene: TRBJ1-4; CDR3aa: ARGAATNEKLF
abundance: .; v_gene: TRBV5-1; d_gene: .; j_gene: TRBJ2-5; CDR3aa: ASSQDPSQETQY
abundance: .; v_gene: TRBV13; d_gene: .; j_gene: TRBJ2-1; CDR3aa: ATYHPGSHGSYNEQF
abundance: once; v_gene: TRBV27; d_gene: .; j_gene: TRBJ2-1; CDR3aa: ASSLLGTSPSSYNEQF
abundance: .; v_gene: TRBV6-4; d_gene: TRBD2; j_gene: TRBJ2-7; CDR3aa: ASSAERGYEQY
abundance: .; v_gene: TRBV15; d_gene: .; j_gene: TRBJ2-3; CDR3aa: ATANPTDTQY
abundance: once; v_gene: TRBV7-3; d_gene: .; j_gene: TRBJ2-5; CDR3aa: ASSPGTQETQY
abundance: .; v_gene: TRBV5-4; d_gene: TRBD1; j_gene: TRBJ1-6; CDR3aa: ASSWGGPRGQNSPLH
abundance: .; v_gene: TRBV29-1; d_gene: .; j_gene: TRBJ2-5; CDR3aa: SVLGDPLAQY
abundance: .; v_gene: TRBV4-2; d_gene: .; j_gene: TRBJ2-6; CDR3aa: ASSQGEGTRGANVLT
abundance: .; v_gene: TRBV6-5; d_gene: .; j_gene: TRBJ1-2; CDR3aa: ASSYAGNGYT
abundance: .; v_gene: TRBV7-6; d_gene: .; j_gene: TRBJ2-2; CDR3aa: ASSYPLNTGELF
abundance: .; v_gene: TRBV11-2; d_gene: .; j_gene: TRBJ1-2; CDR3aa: ASSPTRLIFHPSRRGYT
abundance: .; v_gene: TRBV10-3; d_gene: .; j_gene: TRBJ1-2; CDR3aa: AISESGTDRLGGYT
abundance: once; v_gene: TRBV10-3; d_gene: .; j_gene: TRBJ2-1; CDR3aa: AIREGGYNEQF
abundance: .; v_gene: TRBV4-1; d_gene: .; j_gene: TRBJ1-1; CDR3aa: ASSQDWSSEAF
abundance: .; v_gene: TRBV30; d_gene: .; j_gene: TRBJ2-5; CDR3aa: AWSVRMGETQY
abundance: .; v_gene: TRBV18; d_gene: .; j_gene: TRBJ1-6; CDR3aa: ASSPRDSYNSPLH
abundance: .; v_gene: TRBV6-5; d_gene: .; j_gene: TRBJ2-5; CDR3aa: ASSYASPETQY
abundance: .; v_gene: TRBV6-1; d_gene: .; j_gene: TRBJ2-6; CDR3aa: ASQPQQESAET
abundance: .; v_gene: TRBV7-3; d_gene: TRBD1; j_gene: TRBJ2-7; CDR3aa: ASSIHGMDRSNNEQY
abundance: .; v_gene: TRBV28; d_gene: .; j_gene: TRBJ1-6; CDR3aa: ASNPLRQGGSPLH
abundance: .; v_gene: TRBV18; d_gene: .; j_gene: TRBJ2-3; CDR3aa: ASSPPGTDTQY
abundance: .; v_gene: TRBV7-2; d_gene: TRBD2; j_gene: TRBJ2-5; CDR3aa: ASSSRTSGGIETQY
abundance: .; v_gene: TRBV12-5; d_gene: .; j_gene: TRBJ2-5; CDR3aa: ASGWRVAETQY
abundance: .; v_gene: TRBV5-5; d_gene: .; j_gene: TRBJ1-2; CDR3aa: ASSDRNKTKWGYT
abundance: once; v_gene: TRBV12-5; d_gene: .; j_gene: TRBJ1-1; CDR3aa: ASGLIGAPEAF
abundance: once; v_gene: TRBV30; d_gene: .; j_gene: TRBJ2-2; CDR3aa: AWSYLTDGELF
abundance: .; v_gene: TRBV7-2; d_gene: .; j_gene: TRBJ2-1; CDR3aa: ASSLSRVSYNEQF
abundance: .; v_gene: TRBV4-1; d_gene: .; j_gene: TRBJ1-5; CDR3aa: ASSQQGNQPQH
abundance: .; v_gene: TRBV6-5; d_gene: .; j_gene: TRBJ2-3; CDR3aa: ASSYGDSTDTQY
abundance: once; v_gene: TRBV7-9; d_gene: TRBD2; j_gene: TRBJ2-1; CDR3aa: ASGPGLPNNEQF
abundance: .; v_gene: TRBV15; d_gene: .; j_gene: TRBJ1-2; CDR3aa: ATSREGQLDGYT
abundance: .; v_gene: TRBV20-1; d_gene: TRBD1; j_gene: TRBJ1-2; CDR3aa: SAPGGHGYT
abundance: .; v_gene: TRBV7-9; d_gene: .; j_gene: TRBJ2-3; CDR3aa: ASSLYPGATQY
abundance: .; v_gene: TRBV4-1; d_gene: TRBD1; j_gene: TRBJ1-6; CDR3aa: ASSQTGVSPLH
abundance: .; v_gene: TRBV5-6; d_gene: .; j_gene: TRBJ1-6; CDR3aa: ASSLAAATGSPLH
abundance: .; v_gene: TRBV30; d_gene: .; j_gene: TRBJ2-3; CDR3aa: AWSVQADTQY
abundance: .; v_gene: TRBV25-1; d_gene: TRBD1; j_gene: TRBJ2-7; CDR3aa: ASSDYRGNEQY